The 23 T cell receptor beta chains given below trace back to one sample, sequenced in a study of blood T cell repertoires in COVID-19. The assay was immunoSEQ multiplex PCR, and TCRdb's table has in-frame clones only and misses some. Of about 300,000 clones listed, more than 75% are singletons. The material sequenced was PBMCs or T cells enriched from blood (not recorded which). These receptor sequences come from a man aged 25-45 years who had recovered from COVID-19.

This chain connects TRBV5-1 to TRBJ2-6, with D perhaps matching TRBD2 (6 bases). V lost 3 bases and J lost 0, with 13 bases in between. Germline V gene sequence: CDR1 SGHRS, CDR2 YFSETQ. There are 17 residues in the CDR3. CDR3 protein: CASSSRDSFSGANVLTF. The CDR3 DNA is TGCGCCAGCAGCTCACGGGACTCCTTCTCTGGGGCCAACGTCCTGACTTTC.

The chain couples TRBV30 to TRBJ2-5; TRBD2 matches at 11 bases. Germline assignment: CDR1 GTSNPN and CDR2 SVGIG (reference sequence). The ends lost 0 bases at V and 4 bases at J; junction bases unmatched: 4. This CDR3 has 15 amino acids. The CDR3 region has the DNA TGTGCCTGGAGTGTTCGACTAGCGGGACGAGAGACCCAGTACTTC. Translating gives CAWSVRLAGRETQYF.

The chain recombines TRBV7-9 with TRBJ2-3; no firm D call. Germline CDR1 reads SEHNR; CDR2 reads FQNEAQ (reference sequence). V lost 0 bases to trimming and J lost 6 bases, with 22 bases between them. The CDR3 is made up of 18 amino acids. The CDR3 here is CASSLARQRGSPGDTQYF. DNA for the CDR3: TGTGCCAGCAGCTTAGCCCGGCAGAGAGGCAGCCCCGGTGATACGCAGTATTTT.

The chain is built from TRBV28 and TRBJ2-5, with 9 positions matching TRBD2. Trimming removed 3 bases from V and 5 bases from J; junction bases left unmatched: 7. Germline CDR1 and CDR2: MDHEN and SYDVKM. The CDR3 length is 15 residues. As DNA, the CDR3 is TGTGCCAGCAGTTTCATAGCGGGGGTGGGGGAGACCCAGTACTTC. It encodes CASSFIAGVGETQYF.

The CDR3 DNA sequence: TGTGCCACCAGTTCAGCCAGAGGGACTGAAGCTTTCTTT. Translated, it gives CATSSARGTEAFF. V gene TRBV24-1 combines with J gene TRBJ1-1; no clear D. Trimming removed 6 bases from V and 5 bases from J, with 12 bases in between. Germline CDR1 KGHDR, CDR2 SFDVKD. This CDR3 is 13 amino acids long.

This chain's CDR3 is CASSPYRASTDTQYF. The CDR3 DNA reads as TGCGCCAGCAGCCCGTACAGGGCTAGCACAGATACGCAGTATTTT. The chain is built from TRBV5-1 and TRBJ2-3; D possibly corresponds to TRBD1 (6 bases). The germline V gene has CDR1 SGHRS and CDR2 YFSETQ. V was cut by 4 bases and J by 0 bases, with 12 bases left in between. This CDR3 comprises 15 residues.

The chain carries TRBV4-1 and TRBJ2-1; D ambiguous. The CDR3 is 16 amino acids. Germline V CDR1 and CDR2: MGHRA, YSYEKL. V lost 1 base to trimming and J lost 0 bases, with 10 bases between them. CDR3 nucleotide sequence: TGCGCCAGCAGCCAAGTTAGACCTAGCTCCTACAATGAGCAGTTCTTC. This translates into CASSQVRPSSYNEQFF.

The J gene is TRBJ2-2, the V gene TRBV3-1 (or the pseudogene TRBV3-2); 10 positions match TRBD1. CDR1 and CDR2 from the germline V gene are LGHDT and YNNKEL (reference sequence). The CDR3 sequence is 16 residues long. Trimming cost V 3 bases and J 6 bases; bases outside gene matches: 7. In DNA, the CDR3 is TGTGCCAGCAGCCACTACGGACAGGGGGTCGCCGGGGAGCTGTTTTTT. It codes for CASSHYGQGVAGELFF.

This clone was detected once. The rearrangement links TRBV12-5 to TRBJ2-2; D call uncertain. The CDR3 extends over 14 amino acids. Trimming took off 4 bases at V and 0 bases at J, with 6 bases between the two ends. Germline CDR1 LGHNT, CDR2 FRNRAP. DNA of the CDR3: TGTGCTAGTGGTTCGAACTCGAACACCGGGGAGCTGTTTTTT. Its protein product is CASGSNSNTGELFF.

The rearrangement joins TRBV3-1 (or the pseudogene TRBV3-2) to TRBJ2-6, with 13 bases identical to TRBD2. The CDR3 consists of 18 residues. V trimming: 6 bases; J trimming: 4 bases; junction bases outside the gene matches: 9. Germline assignment: CDR1 LGHDT and CDR2 YNNKEL (reference sequence). CDR3: CASRSSGTSGTGANVLTF. The CDR3 DNA follows: TGTGCCAGCAGGTCTTCCGGGACTAGCGGGACCGGGGCCAACGTCCTGACTTTC.

CDR3 sequence: CASSTSGAEDSPLHF. The CDR3 region has the DNA TGTGCCAGTAGTACGTCAGGGGCAGAGGATTCACCCCTCCACTTT. The V gene is TRBV19, the J gene TRBJ1-6; weak D call: TRBD1 (6 bases). CDR3 length: 15 residues. V was clipped by 4 bases and J by 8 bases, with 15 bases between them. Germline CDR1 and CDR2: LNHDA and SQIVND (reference sequence).

V and J are TRBV5-4 and TRBJ2-2, with 12 bases aligning to TRBD2. The V gene's germline CDR1 is SGHNT and CDR2 YYREEE (reference sequence). V lost 4 bases and J lost 1; bases outside the gene matches: 5. There are 17 residues in the CDR3. The CDR3 is CASSGRLAGVNTGELFF. The CDR3 nucleotides read TGTGCCAGCAGCGGACGACTAGCGGGGGTGAACACCGGGGAGCTGTTTTTT.

The chain recombines TRBV10-2 with TRBJ2-3; TRBD2 agrees at 8 bases. Trimming at V came to 4 bases and at J to 1 base, leaving 1 base not matched to a gene. Germline CDR1 WSHSY, CDR2 SAAADI. The CDR3 is 14 residues long. In nucleotides, the CDR3 is TGCGCCAGCAGTGTTAGCGGGGGCACAGATACGCAGTATTTT. Translated: CASSVSGGTDTQYF.

The J gene is TRBJ2-1, the V gene TRBV28; 8 bases fit TRBD1. This CDR3 has 15 residues. The V segment lost 3 bases and the J segment 2 bases; nucleotides outside the gene matches: 3. Germline assignment: CDR1 MDHEN and CDR2 SYDVKM. This CDR3 is CASSFGQGPYNEQFF. The CDR3 region has the DNA TGTGCCAGCAGTTTCGGACAGGGACCCTACAATGAGCAGTTCTTC.

The chain employs TRBV25-1 and TRBJ2-2, with 7 bases aligning to TRBD1. The ends lost 7 bases at V and 0 bases at J; junction bases unmatched: 5. The germline V gene encodes CDR1 MGHDK and CDR2 SYGVNS. CDR3 length equals 15 residues. Here the CDR3 reads CASKRQGPNTGELFF. CDR3 nucleotides: TGTGCCAGCAAACGACAGGGACCGAACACCGGGGAGCTGTTTTTT.

The rearrangement joins TRBV5-4 to TRBJ1-2; TRBD1 might be the D (5 bases). The CDR3 spans 13 residues. Per the germline V gene, CDR1 is SGHNT and CDR2 is YYREEE (reference sequence). V lost 4 bases and J 4 bases, leaving 11 bases between the germline ends. CDR3 nucleotides: TGTGCCAGCAGCCAGTCCGGGGGCTATGGCTACACCTTC. Translation: CASSQSGGYGYTF. Full variable domain (rest looked up from reference TRBV5-4 and TRBJ1-2): ETGVTQSPTHLIKTRGQQVTLRCSSQSGHNTVSWYQQALGQGPQFIFQYYREEENGRGNFPPRFSGLQFPNYSSELNVNALELDDSALYLCASSQSGGYGYTFGSGTRLTVV.

A word on this clone: Other DNA sequences in the same sample also yield this CDR3. CDR3 coding DNA: TGTGCCACCAGCAGCAAGACAGGGGGGAACACTGAAGCTTTCTTT. Translation: CATSSKTGGNTEAFF. This chain uses TRBV15 with TRBJ1-1; 9 bases match TRBD1. V shed 3 bases and J 1 base; nucleotides not matched to a gene: 3. This CDR3 has 15 residues. CDR1 is LNHNV and CDR2 is YYDKDF in the germline V gene (reference sequence). Using reference TRBV15 and TRBJ1-1 for the parts outside the CDR3, the full variable domain is DAMVIQNPRYQVTQFGKPVTLSCSQTLNHNVMYWYQQKSSQAPKLLFHYYDKDFNNEADTPDNFQSRRPNTSFCFLDIRSPGLGDTAMYLCATSSKTGGNTEAFFGQGTRLTVV.

A single count supports this clone. V is TRBV5-1 and J is TRBJ2-1; TRBD2 matches at 11 bases. V lost 7 bases to trimming and J lost 4 bases; unmatched junction nucleotides: 10. The germline CDR1 and CDR2 sequences are SGHRS and YFSETQ. This CDR3 comprises 16 residues. The CDR3 sequence: CASSSSGRNPYNEQFF. For the CDR3, the DNA is TGCGCCAGCTCCTCTAGCGGGAGGAATCCTTACAATGAGCAGTTCTTC.

This clone was observed once. The CDR3 sequence: CASRGGDTLAKNIQYF. The CDR3 coding sequence is TGCGCCAGCCGAGGGGGGGATACGCTAGCCAAAAACATTCAGTACTTC. This chain links TRBV10-2 with TRBJ2-4, with a tentative D call TRBD2 (7 bases). V lost 8 bases and J lost 0, with 17 bases in between. The germline CDR1 and CDR2 sequences are WSHSY and SAAADI. This CDR3 is built from 16 residues.

In its sample, this clone was seen once. The chain uses TRBV27 and TRBJ2-1; 11 bases match TRBD2. CDR1 is MNHEY and CDR2 is SMNVEV in the germline V gene (reference sequence). This CDR3 contains 15 residues. V shed 6 bases and J 4 bases; nucleotides not matched to a gene: 5. The CDR3 DNA follows: TGTGCCAGCAGCTTTAGCGGGGGGGGGTACAATGAGCAGTTCTTC. Protein sequence: CASSFSGGGYNEQFF.

This clone has a single count. This chain links TRBV5-4 with TRBJ1-1, with 7 bases matching TRBD1. This CDR3 comprises 15 residues. Trimming took 4 bases from V and 6 from J; bases not matched to a gene: 12. The germline V gene encodes CDR1 SGHNT and CDR2 YYREEE (reference sequence). The CDR3, as DNA: TGTGCCAGCAGCGAAACAGGGGCTAGGTTAGCTGAAGCTTTCTTT. It codes for CASSETGARLAEAFF.

V usage is TRBV27 and J usage is TRBJ2-5, with D possibly being TRBD2 (5 bases). Trimming shortened V by 3 bases and J by 4 bases, and 9 bases separated the two germline ends. The CDR3 extends over 13 amino acids. From germline, CDR1 is MNHEY and CDR2 SMNVEV (reference sequence). The CDR3 spells CASSFGLGETQYF. In DNA, the CDR3 is TGTGCCAGCAGTTTCGGACTGGGAGAGACCCAGTACTTC.

This sequence joins TRBV27 and TRBJ2-1; TRBD2 matches at 12 bases. Germline V gene lookup returns CDR1 MNHEY and CDR2 SMNVEV (reference sequence). The CDR3 loop spans 15 amino acids. Unmatched junction bases numbered 7, after V lost 3 bases and J lost 10 bases. The DNA for the CDR3 is TGTGCCAGCAGTTTGCTAGCGGGGGGGCAAGACGAGCAGTTCTTC. It translates to CASSLLAGGQDEQFF.